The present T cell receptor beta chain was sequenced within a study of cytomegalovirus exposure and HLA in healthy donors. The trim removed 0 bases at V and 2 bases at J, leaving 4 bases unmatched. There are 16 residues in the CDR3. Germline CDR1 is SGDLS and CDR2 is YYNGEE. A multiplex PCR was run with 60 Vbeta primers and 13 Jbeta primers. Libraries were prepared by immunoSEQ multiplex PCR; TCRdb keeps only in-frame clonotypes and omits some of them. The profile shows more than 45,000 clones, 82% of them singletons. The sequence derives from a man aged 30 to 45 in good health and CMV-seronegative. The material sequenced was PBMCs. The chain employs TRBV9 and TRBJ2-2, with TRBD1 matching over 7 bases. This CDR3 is CASSVDDRANTGELFF. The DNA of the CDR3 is TGTGCCAGCAGCGTAGACGACAGGGCCAACACCGGGGAGCTGTTTTTT.